The 32 T cell receptor beta chains given below trace back to one sample, sequenced in a study of tumor-infiltrating lymphocytes in primary liver carcinoma. The source material, about 20-30 mg of unsorted bulk tissue, was used to co-extract RNA and DNA. Making TCR beta cDNA involved approximately 0.5 ug total RNA and a constant-region primer. It was through three nested multiplex PCR rounds of slightly modified ARM-PCR that TCR beta libraries arose. Primers for the first two PCR rounds were TRBV1-TRBV30 forward primers and a C-beta reverse primer (around 10 cycles per round). MiXCR, applied by TCRdb to the multiplex PCR reads, yields one record per CDR3 protein. The sample lists some 130,000 distinct CDR3 sequences; around 70% were seen once. Sequenced material: tumor-adjacent normal liver tissue. These TCRs come from a woman in her fifties or sixties with primary liver carcinoma and hepatitis B virus infection.

About this clonotype itself: The CDR3 does not close with the conserved phenylalanine or tryptophan, likely indicating a read error. This chain links TRBV29-1 with TRBJ1-1, with D possibly matching TRBD1 (5 bases). Trimming stripped 0 bases from V and 2 bases from J, with 16 bases between. The CDR3 totals 16 residues. Germline V gene lookup returns CDR1 SQVTM and CDR2 ANQGSEA. This chain's CDR3 is CSVEDRMQGVNTEAFL. DNA of the CDR3: TGCAGCGTTGAAGATCGGATGCAGGGCGTAAACACTGAAGCTTTCTTA.

With respect to this clonotype: The junction departs from germline at one end; a sequencing error may be responsible. The chain has TRBV5-8 and TRBJ2-2; 9 nucleotides line up with TRBD1. There are 16 residues in the CDR3. Germline V gene data show CDR1 as SGHTS and CDR2 as YDEGEE. CDR3 nucleotide sequence: TGTGCCAGCAGCTTGAGGGACAGGGTGGACACCGGGGAGCTGCTTTTT. The encoded protein is CASSLRDRVDTGELLF.

Turning to this clonotype: Compared with germline, one end of the junction differs, possibly owing to a read error. V is TRBV29-1 and J is TRBJ1-1; no firm D call. Per germline, CDR1 SQVTM and CDR2 ANQGSEA. This CDR3 is 14 amino acids long. The CDR3 sequence is CSVEVQFQNSEAFF. For the CDR3, the DNA is TGCAGCGTTGAAGTTCAATTCCAGAACAGTGAAGCTTTCTTT.

In regard to this clonotype: A junction end diverges from the germline sequence, so it may reflect a read error. The rearrangement uses TRBV6-5 and TRBJ2-3; 7 bases line up with TRBD1. Germline CDR1 reads MNHEY; CDR2 reads SVGAGI. The CDR3 contains 14 residues. CDR3 residues: CASSFLTGPDMQYF. The CDR3 coding sequence is TGCGCCAGCAGTTTCCTGACAGGGCCAGATATGCAGTATTTT.

Worth noting for this clonotype: One junction end does not reproduce the germline sequence, and a read error may be involved. The chain is built from TRBV11-2 and TRBJ2-4; no firm D call. Germline values: CDR1 SGHAT, CDR2 FQNNGV. The CDR3 extends over 15 amino acids. CDR3: CAGGLEGLAKNIKYF. The CDR3 DNA reads as TGTGCCGGCGGCTTAGAAGGGTTAGCCAAAAACATTAAGTACTTC.

This clonotype was seen once. A much larger clone lies a single base off, so this may be a read error. This chain connects TRBV5-1 to TRBJ2-1; 11 nucleotides match TRBD2. This CDR3 has 17 residues. The junction had 12 bases not matched to a gene; V was cut back by 4 bases and J by 6 bases. Looked up from germline, CDR1 is SGHRS and CDR2 is YFSETQ. CDR3 sequence (DNA): TGCGCCAGCAGCCCATTACCGTTAGCGGGAGGGCGCAATGAGCAGTTCTTC. Translating it yields CASSPLPLAGGRNEQFF.

This clonotype turned up a few times. A much larger clone lies a single base off, so this may be a read error. This sequence joins TRBV30 and TRBJ2-3, with no clear D. This CDR3 has 12 amino acids. Germline CDR1 GTSNPN, CDR2 SVGIG (reference sequence). The CDR3 sequence is CVWSVITDTQYF. The CDR3 DNA reads as TGTGTCTGGAGTGTTATTACAGATACGCAGTATTTT.

This clonotype rates as medium-sized. This rearrangement joins TRBV11-2 to TRBJ2-1; 7 bases line up with TRBD1. The V gene end was trimmed by 3 bases and the J gene end by 6 bases; junction bases not matched to a gene: 8. Germline-derived CDR1 and CDR2 are SGHAT and FQNNGV. The CDR3 is 15 residues long. The CDR3 protein is CASSFEGARANEQFF. The CDR3 region has the DNA TGTGCCAGCAGCTTCGAGGGGGCCCGGGCCAATGAGCAGTTCTTC.

Of note for this clonotype: Since the CDR3 does not end with the conserved phenylalanine or tryptophan, this likely comes from a read error. The chain combines TRBV29-1 with TRBJ1-1; D call uncertain. This CDR3 spans 13 amino acids. The V gene's germline CDR1 is SQVTM and CDR2 ANQGSEA. The CDR3 DNA is TGCAGCGCCCAGTACGGTCAGAACACTGGAGCTTTCTCT. Residues: CSAQYGQNTGAFS.

As to this clonotype: This CDR3 is missing its conserved last phenylalanine or tryptophan, likely due to a read error. CDR3 in DNA: TGTGCCAGCAGTTTCCCCCCCAATGAGCAGTTCTCC. Translation gives CASSFPPNEQFS. This sequence joins TRBV28 and TRBJ2-1; D gene ambiguous. V was cut by 3 bases and J by 6 bases, with 6 bases left in between. CDR3 length: 12 residues. Per germline, CDR1 MDHEN and CDR2 SYDVKM.

This clonotype has a single count. In this CDR3 the conserved last residue, phenylalanine or tryptophan, is missing, so a read error is likely. The chain recombines TRBV6-1 with TRBJ2-7; D is perhaps TRBD2 (6 bases). In germline, CDR1 is MNHNS, CDR2 SASEGT. The V end lost 1 base, the J end lost 7 bases, and 17 bases lay between the germline ends. This CDR3 is 15 amino acids long. The CDR3 nucleotides read TGTGCCAGCAGTGAAGAGACTAGTGGGAGTTGGGAGCAGTACTCC. The encoded protein is CASSEETSGSWEQYS.

Details on this clonotype: A clone one base away is much larger, so this may be a read error. The chain has TRBV5-1 and TRBJ2-2; 8 bases align to TRBD1. The CDR3 sequence is 15 residues long. From germline, CDR1 is SGHRS and CDR2 YFSETQ. CDR3 sequence reads: CASSSQGAITEELFF. In DNA form, the CDR3 reads TGCGCCAGCAGCTCGCAGGGGGCTATAACCGAGGAGCTGTTTTTT.

Turning to this clonotype: A much larger clone sits a single nucleotide away, making a read error possible. V gene TRBV7-9 combines with J gene TRBJ2-3; 7 bases align to TRBD1. Trimming at V came to 7 bases and at J to 4 bases, leaving 11 bases not matched to a gene. The CDR3 has 15 amino acids. Germline-derived CDR1 and CDR2 are SEHNR and FQNEAQ (reference sequence). Written as DNA, the CDR3 is TGTGCCAGCACCACAAGACAGGGACGGTCAGATACGCAGTATTTT. Protein sequence: CASTTRQGRSDTQYF.

Worth noting for this clonotype: An end of the junction does not agree with germline; a read error may underlie this. The chain couples TRBV11-1 to TRBJ2-1; 8 bases are shared with TRBD2. The CDR3 totals 21 residues. Germline assignment: CDR1 SGHAT and CDR2 FQDESV (reference sequence). The CDR3 DNA sequence: TGTGTCAGCAGTCCTCTAGGAGGGGGGATATCAGCGGGAGCGATCTACAATGAGCAGTTCTTC. It encodes CVSSPLGGGISAGAIYNEQFF. The full variable domain, with the rest looked up from reference TRBV11-1 and TRBJ2-1, is EAEVAQSPRYKITEKSQAVAFWCDPISGHATLYWYRQILGQGPELLVQFQDESVVDDSQLPKDRFSAERLKGVDSTLKIQPAELGDSAMYLCVSSPLGGGISAGAIYNEQFFGPGTRLTVL.

On this clonotype itself: It may be a read error: a sequence one base away is much more abundant. This rearrangement joins TRBV12-3 or TRBV12-4 to TRBJ2-1; no clear D. The CDR3 spans 15 residues. In DNA, the CDR3 is TGTGTCAGCAGTTTAGCCCAGCGCCCATACAATGAGCAGTTCTTC. The encoded protein is CVSSLAQRPYNEQFF.

Regarding this clonotype: The CDR3 end shows no conserved phenylalanine or tryptophan, and so a read error is likely. The chain has TRBV11-2 and TRBJ2-5; TRBD1 is a possible D gene (6 bases). Germline V gene data show CDR1 as SGHAT and CDR2 as FQNNGV. The CDR3 consists of 13 residues. V lost 9 bases and J 6 bases, leaving 17 bases between the germline ends. The CDR3 is CASGAPGVKTQYL. The CDR3 DNA follows: TGTGCCAGTGGCGCTCCAGGGGTAAAGACCCAGTACCTC.

This chain joins TRBV6-2 or TRBV6-3 and TRBJ1-2, with D possibly TRBD1 on 5 matching bases. The CDR3 covers 13 residues. V lost 5 bases and J lost 3, with 10 bases in between. The germline gives CDR1 MNHEY, CDR2 SVGEGT. This CDR3 reads CASSAQADYGYTF. The CDR3 nucleotides are TGTGCCAGCAGTGCACAGGCAGACTATGGCTACACCTTC.

With respect to this clonotype: The missing conserved phenylalanine or tryptophan at the end of this CDR3 makes a read error likely. It is unclear where the CDR3 begins or ends on the DNA, so no DNA is shown, and the CDR3 is as TCRdb lists it. The V and J genes are TRBV11-3 and TRBJ1-1; TRBD1 is taken as the D call from the table, unchecked against the DNA. Germline-derived CDR1 and CDR2 are SGHNT and YENEEA. With termini counted, the CDR3 has 15 amino acids. The CDR3: CVSSPPRGLNTEALL.

The chain links TRBV5-1 to TRBJ2-1; 9 positions agree with TRBD1. The V gene end was trimmed by 6 bases and the J gene end by 7 bases; junction bases not matched to a gene: 2. This CDR3 comprises 12 residues. Germline CDR1 reads SGHRS; CDR2 reads YFSETQ. The CDR3 region is CASKTGGNEQFF. The CDR3 DNA reads TGCGCCAGCAAGACAGGGGGGAATGAGCAGTTCTTC.

With respect to this clonotype: This may stem from a read error, because a much larger clone lies one nucleotide away. This chain joins TRBV28 and TRBJ1-2; the D is unclear. The V gene's germline CDR1 is MDHEN and CDR2 SYDVKM. CDR3 size: 14 residues. V was trimmed by 5 bases and J by 2 bases, leaving 12 bases between them. CDR3 protein: CASSPLWANYGYTF. The CDR3 nucleotides are TGTGCCAGCAGTCCCCTGTGGGCAAACTATGGCTACACCTTC.

This rearrangement joins TRBV29-1 to TRBJ2-7; D is undetermined. The V gene lost 5 bases and the J gene lost 0 bases, with 14 bases spanning the gap. This CDR3 has 14 residues. The germline gives CDR1 SQVTM, CDR2 ANQGSEA. The CDR3 reads CSVRAYPNSYEQYF. CDR3 nucleotides: TGCAGCGTTAGGGCCTATCCGAACTCCTACGAGCAGTACTTC.

As regards this clonotype: The germline gene is not matched at one end of the junction; a read error may be the cause. The rearrangement links TRBV11-2 to TRBJ2-1; 7 bases line up with TRBD2. CDR3 length: 15 amino acids. Germline loops: CDR1 SGHAT, CDR2 FQNNGV. CDR3 coding DNA: TGTGCCAGCAGCTTAGAGAGCGGGAATGTGAGTAAGCAGTTATTC. This encodes CASSLESGNVSKQLF.

This clonotype has at least ten counts. V usage is TRBV7-8 and J usage is TRBJ1-6; D not resolved. The germline gives CDR1 SGHVS, CDR2 FQNEAQ. Trimming removed 5 bases at V and 8 bases at J, with 13 bases between. The CDR3 has 14 residues. The CDR3 spells CASSRVTLYSPLHF. CDR3 in DNA: TGTGCCAGCAGCCGAGTGACGTTATATTCACCCCTCCACTTT.

A note on this clonotype: Sequence at one end of the junction differs from germline and may be a read error. This chain connects TRBV28 to TRBJ2-1; 7 nucleotides line up with TRBD2. The CDR3 runs 17 residues. Per germline, CDR1 MDHEN and CDR2 SYDVKM. As DNA, the CDR3 is TGTGCCTGCAGTTTAATGGGGTGGCTAGCGGACGTGGGGGAGCAGTTATTC. It codes for CACSLMGWLADVGEQLF.

In the case of this clonotype: One junction end does not reproduce the germline sequence, and a read error may be involved. The gene calls are TRBV6-2 or TRBV6-3 and TRBJ2-2, with TRBD1 identical over 7 bases. The CDR3 sequence is 15 residues long. CDR1 is MNHEY, CDR2 SVGEGT, per germline. The CDR3 DNA reads TGTGCCAGCACTTACGACAGGGTAGACACCGGGGAGCCGTTTTTT. It codes for CASTYDRVDTGEPFF.

Turning to this clonotype: One end of the junction varies from germline; a read error may be responsible. The chain links TRBV10-3 to TRBJ1-2; D is perhaps TRBD1 (5 bases). The germline CDR1 and CDR2 sequences are ENHRY and SYGVKD. The CDR3 spans 17 residues. CDR3 loop: CAIRDYGAPLSNYGCTF. In nucleotides, the CDR3 is TGTGCCATCAGAGATTACGGGGCGCCCCTCAGCAACTATGGCTGCACCTTC.

The genes are TRBV19 and TRBJ1-5; D is undetermined. The V and J ends lost 3 bases and 6 bases respectively, with 18 bases between them. CDR3 length: 16 amino acids. Germline V gives CDR1 LNHDA, CDR2 SQIVND (reference sequence). For the CDR3, the DNA is TGTGCCAGTAGTATCTCTCCGGGCGGGAATAGTCAGCCCCAGCATTTT. Protein sequence: CASSISPGGNSQPQHF.

Note on this clonotype: As the CDR3 is not closed by the conserved phenylalanine or tryptophan, this likely results from a read error. The chain links TRBV11-2 to TRBJ2-3; 7 positions agree with TRBD2. Per the germline V gene, CDR1 is SGHAT and CDR2 is FQNNGV. The CDR3 contains 15 residues. The CDR3 reads CDSCFGLGRTATQYL. CDR3 in DNA: TGTGACAGCTGCTTCGGACTAGGACGCACAGCTACGCAGTATTTA.

This chain uses TRBV6-2 or TRBV6-3 with TRBJ2-1; D possibly corresponds to TRBD2 (7 bases). This CDR3 has 16 residues. CDR1 is MNHEY, CDR2 SVGEGT, per germline. The V and J ends lost 0 bases and 11 bases respectively, with 20 bases between them. The CDR3 DNA is TGTGCCAGCAGTTACTCGACAGGCGGGAGTTGGAATCAGCAGTTCTTC. It encodes CASSYSTGGSWNQQFF.

In regard to this clonotype: An end of the junction does not agree with germline; a read error may underlie this. This chain uses TRBV28 with TRBJ2-3; the match to TRBD2 covers 9 bases. Germline assignment: CDR1 MDHEN and CDR2 SYDVKM. The length of the CDR3 is 14 residues. CDR3 protein: CACSPLSREGLRYF. For the CDR3, the DNA is TGTGCCTGCAGTCCGTTATCGCGGGAGGGCCTACGGTATTTT.

Regarding this clonotype: At one of its ends the junction is not consistent with the germline gene, which may arise from a read error. The rearrangement links TRBV11-2 to TRBJ2-3; possibly TRBD1 for D (6 bases). The CDR3 has 16 amino acids. Germline CDR1 SGHAT, CDR2 FQNNGV. DNA of the CDR3: TGTGCCAGCAGCTTAGGCAGGGGCACCGGCAAATATACGCACTATTTT. It yields the protein CASSLGRGTGKYTHYF.

As to this clonotype: At one of its ends the junction is not consistent with the germline gene, which may arise from a read error. V is TRBV6-2 or TRBV6-3 and J is TRBJ1-2; D remains ambiguous. The V gene's germline CDR1 is MNHEY and CDR2 SVGEGT. This CDR3 contains 13 residues. The CDR3 protein is CASGRGTTTGYSF. The CDR3 nucleotides are TGTGCGAGCGGCAGAGGAACTACCACTGGCTACAGCTTC.